A single sample is the source of the 8 T cell receptor beta chains below, sequenced in a study of glioma-infiltrating T cells. TCR alpha and beta CDR3 regions were amplified from RNA using iRepertoire nested multiplex PCR. A single record per CDR3 protein comes from TCRdb applying MiXCR to the multiplex PCR reads. The sample lists more than 300,000 distinct CDR3 sequences; around 45% were seen once. Sequencing used glioma tissue, nonneoplastic brain tissue, or PBMCs (not recorded which). The receptor set was obtained from a human donor with low-grade glioma or glioblastoma, undergoing nonglioma brain surgery, or in good health (not recorded which).

In regard to this clonotype: An end of the junction does not agree with germline; a read error may underlie this. The V and J genes are TRBV28 and TRBJ1-5; a weak D match, TRBD1 (5 bases). The CDR3 totals 15 residues. The germline V gene encodes CDR1 MDHEN and CDR2 SYDVKM. CDR3 sequence reads: CASSAKGKGNQPPHF. The CDR3, as DNA: TGTGCCAGCAGTGCGAAGGGGAAGGGCAATCAGCCCCCGCATTTT. Full variable domain (outside the CDR3, taken from reference TRBV28 and TRBJ1-5): DVKVTQSSRYLVKRTGEKVFLECVQDMDHENMFWYRQDPGLGLRLIYFSYDVKMKEKGDIPEGYSVSREKKERFSLILESASTNQTSMYLCASSAKGKGNQPPHFGDGTRLSIL.

The rearrangement links TRBV20-1 to TRBJ2-7, with 11 bases identical to TRBD2. Germline lookup yields CDR1 DFQATT and CDR2 SNEGSKA (reference sequence). The CDR3 has 13 residues. J gave up 3 bases and V 5 bases, and 3 bases lay outside the gene matches. The CDR3 sequence is CSADGTSGYEQYF. DNA of the CDR3: TGCAGTGCTGATGGGACTAGCGGCTACGAGCAGTACTTC.

This clonotype was picked up a small number of times. The gene calls are TRBV6-1 and TRBJ2-3, with 9 bases identical to TRBD2. Germline assignment: CDR1 MNHNS and CDR2 SASEGT. V lost 5 bases, J lost 7 bases, and 13 bases stayed unmatched. This CDR3 contains 16 residues. The CDR3 is CASSPGLGGRANTQYF. In DNA, the CDR3 is TGTGCCAGCAGTCCTGGGTTGGGCGGGAGGGCGAATACGCAGTATTTT.

This clonotype was recorded a few times. This chain links TRBV7-9 with TRBJ2-1; D possibly uses TRBD1 or TRBD2 (5 bases each). The CDR3 consists of 15 residues. V lost 3 bases to trimming and J lost 6 bases, with 15 bases between them. Germline CDR1 SEHNR, CDR2 FQNEAQ (reference sequence). Here the CDR3 DNA reads TGTGCCAGCAGCTTGCACGGGGACCTCCCCAATGAGCAGTTCTTC. Translated, it gives CASSLHGDLPNEQFF. The full variable domain, completed using reference TRBV7-9 and TRBJ2-1, is DTGVSQNPRHKITKRGQNVTFRCDPISEHNRLYWYRQTLGQGPEFLTYFQNEAQLEKSRLLSDRFSAERPKGSFSTLEIQRTEQGDSAMYLCASSLHGDLPNEQFFGPGTRLTVL.

As concerns this clonotype: A much larger clone lies a single base off, so this may be a read error. The chain uses TRBV6-1 and TRBJ2-3; the D is unclear. The V gene lost 5 bases and the J gene lost 7 bases, with 22 bases spanning the gap. Germline V lookup: CDR1 MNHNS, CDR2 SASEGT. The CDR3 totals 16 residues. The CDR3 reads CASSQGIKVHTYTQYF. CDR3 nucleotide sequence: TGTGCCAGCAGTCAAGGGATCAAGGTGCACACGTATACGCAGTATTTT.

This clonotype came up a few times. V usage is TRBV20-1 and J usage is TRBJ2-7, with D perhaps matching TRBD2 (6 bases). Germline-derived CDR1 and CDR2 are DFQATT and SNEGSKA (reference sequence). V lost 3 bases to trimming and J lost 2 bases, with 17 bases between them. The CDR3 consists of 15 residues. CDR3 coding DNA: TGCAGTGCTAGCTACGTAGCGGACTTAACCTACGAGCAGTACTTC. Amino acid sequence: CSASYVADLTYEQYF.

The chain is built from TRBV10-3 and TRBJ2-3, with TRBD1 identical over 8 bases. The CDR3 has 15 amino acids. V trimming: 11 bases; J trimming: 5 bases; junction bases outside the gene matches: 15. From germline, CDR1 is ENHRY and CDR2 SYGVKD. The CDR3 region is CASRLNRGELDTQYF. The CDR3 DNA reads TGTGCCTCACGTCTCAACAGGGGGGAATTAGATACGCAGTATTTT.

Comment on this clonotype: This CDR3 is missing its conserved last phenylalanine or tryptophan, likely due to a read error. This rearrangement joins TRBV4-3 to TRBJ1-2; no reliable D call. Trimming left V 0 bases short and J 4 bases short, with 6 bases between. Per germline, CDR1 LGHNA and CDR2 YSLEER. CDR3 length: 13 residues. CDR3 DNA: TGCGCCAGCAGCCAAGATCTGAGCTATGGCTACACCCTC. This translates into CASSQDLSYGYTL.